These T cell receptor beta chains were read from a single sample in a study of cytomegalovirus exposure and HLA in healthy donors. Generated by immunoSEQ multiplex PCR, the TCRdb table keeps only in-frame clones and is missing some. Among fewer than 250,000 clones listed, about 82% were seen once. Sequencing was carried out using PBMCs. The receptors stem from a young man in good health and CMV-seronegative. Both conserved end residues are part of each CDR3. The D gene is left open where the match is weak. Clone size is stated in some rows and not others, as once, few, many or a class when expanded.

>NA|TRBD1|TRBJ1-2|12|TRBV19
CASRDRLYGYTF
TGTGCCAGTCGGGACAGACTTTATGGCTACACCTTC
>NA|TRBD2|TRBJ2-3|16|TRBV7-3
CASSLRSSGGTDTQYF
TGTGCCAGCAGCTTAAGGTCTAGCGGGGGAACAGATACGCAGTATTTT
>NA|TRBD1|TRBJ1-4|14|TRBV6-4
CASRLQGKDEKLFF
TGTGCCAGCAGACTACAGGGGAAGGATGAAAAACTGTTTTTT
>NA|TRBD2|TRBJ2-1|17|TRBV4-2
CASSKADGLAGNNEQFF
TGTGCCAGCAGCAAGGCAGACGGACTAGCGGGCAACAATGAGCAGTTCTTC
>NA|TRBD2|TRBJ2-1|18|TRBV7-9
CASSLELAGVGSYNEQFF
TGTGCCAGCAGCTTAGAACTAGCGGGGGTCGGCTCCTACAATGAGCAGTTCTTC
>few|NA|TRBJ1-6|14|TRBV12-2
CASRGPGHNSPLHF
TGTGCAAGTAGGGGCCCAGGGCATAATTCACCCCTCCACTTT
>NA|NA|TRBJ2-1|14|TRBV7-6
CASGLSDSYNEQFF
TGTGCCAGCGGACTCAGTGACTCCTACAATGAGCAGTTCTTC
>NA|NA|TRBJ2-6|15|TRBV6-5
CASSPQGPGASVLTF
TGTGCCAGCAGTCCACAGGGTCCCGGGGCCAGCGTCCTGACTTTC
>NA|TRBD1|TRBJ1-2|16|TRBV28
CASGSTGTGANYGYTF
TGTGCCAGCGGCTCGACCGGGACAGGAGCTAACTATGGCTACACCTTC
>NA|NA|TRBJ1-2|11|TRBV6-6
CASSLGGGYTF
TGTGCCAGCAGTTTGGGGGGGGGCTACACCTTC
>few|NA|TRBJ2-3|15|TRBV11-1
CASSLETGLPDTQYF
TGTGCCAGCAGCTTAGAAACAGGGCTGCCAGATACGCAGTATTTT
>few|NA|TRBJ1-1|14|TRBV28
CASSLGQVNTEAFF
TGTGCCAGCAGTTTAGGCCAGGTGAACACTGAAGCTTTCTTT
>NA|NA|TRBJ2-5|14|TRBV5-1
CASSPHRTQETQYF
TGCGCCAGCAGCCCGCACAGAACCCAAGAGACCCAGTACTTC
>NA|NA|TRBJ1-1|17|TRBV9
CASSVLPPGSVNTEAFF
TGTGCCAGCAGCGTACTCCCTCCAGGGTCGGTGAACACTGAAGCTTTCTTT
>NA|NA|TRBJ2-2|17|TRBV4-1
CASSQVRGGINTGELFF
TGCGCCAGCAGCCAAGTGAGGGGGGGCATCAACACCGGGGAGCTGTTTTTT
>few|NA|TRBJ1-4|15|TRBV6-1
CASSEGHRDDEKLFF
TGTGCCAGCAGCGAAGGCCACAGGGATGATGAAAAACTGTTTTTT
>NA|TRBD2|TRBJ2-1|15|TRBV5-4
CASSLGRGGLGEQFF
TGTGCCAGCAGCTTGGGGCGGGGGGGCCTCGGTGAGCAGTTCTTC
>NA|TRBD2|TRBJ2-3|20|TRBV4-2
CASSQDLGTSGTSSTDTQYF
TGTGCCAGCAGCCAAGATCTTGGGACTAGCGGGACCTCTAGCACAGATACGCAGTATTTT
>NA|NA|TRBJ2-7|15|TRBV19
CASSQDSRPIYEQYF
TGTGCCAGTAGTCAGGACAGTCGACCCATCTACGAGCAGTACTTC
>NA|TRBD1|TRBJ2-6|19|TRBV10-3
CAISESKQGPQVGANVLTF
TGTGCCATCAGTGAGTCGAAACAGGGGCCCCAGGTTGGGGCCAACGTCCTGACTTTC
>NA|NA|TRBJ1-1|15|TRBV4-3
CASSQPDRPYTEAFF
TGCGCCAGCAGCCAACCAGACAGGCCATACACTGAAGCTTTCTTT
>NA|NA|TRBJ2-2|14|TRBV9
CASSVDGDTGELFF
TGTGCCAGCAGCGTAGACGGGGACACCGGGGAGCTGTTTTTT
>NA|TRBD2|TRBJ2-3|14|TRBV15
CATGAGGVGNTQYF
TGTGCCACCGGGGCGGGGGGCGTAGGAAATACGCAGTATTTT
>NA|NA|TRBJ1-1|15|TRBV25-1
CASSVTRTQNTEAFF
TGTGCCAGCAGTGTTACCAGAACCCAGAACACTGAAGCTTTCTTT
>NA|NA|TRBJ1-2|15|TRBV4-2
CASSQDNREGDGYTF
TGTGCCAGCAGCCAAGATAATAGAGAGGGAGATGGCTACACCTTC
>NA|TRBD2|TRBJ2-2|17|TRBV7-9
CASSLSSGGANTGELFF
TGTGCCAGCAGCCTTTCTAGCGGGGGGGCGAACACCGGGGAGCTGTTTTTT
>NA|NA|TRBJ1-1|13|TRBV11-2
CASSGYRVAEAFF
TGTGCCAGCAGCGGCTACAGGGTTGCTGAAGCTTTCTTT
>NA|NA|TRBJ2-4|16|TRBV18
CASSPFQGLSQNIQYF
TGTGCCAGCTCACCTTTTCAGGGTTTAAGCCAAAACATTCAGTACTTC
>NA|NA|TRBJ2-2|14|TRBV7-3
CASSTTGEGGELFF
TGTGCCAGCAGCACTACGGGGGAAGGCGGGGAGCTGTTTTTT
>NA|TRBD2|TRBJ2-7|14|TRBV5-1
CASSSVIAGDEQYF
TGCGCCAGCAGCTCGGTAATAGCGGGGGATGAGCAGTACTTC
>NA|TRBD2|TRBJ2-1|16|TRBV5-1
CASRARLAGEFNEQFF
TGCGCCAGCAGAGCCCGTCTAGCGGGGGAGTTTAATGAGCAGTTCTTC
>NA|NA|TRBJ1-1|14|TRBV19
CASSIRGLNTEAFF
TGTGCCAGTAGTATAAGGGGCTTGAACACTGAAGCTTTCTTT
>NA|TRBD2|TRBJ2-7|16|TRBV2
CASNHPGTSGGYEQYF
TGTGCCAGCAATCACCCTGGGACTAGCGGGGGTTACGAGCAGTACTTC
>NA|TRBD1|TRBJ2-3|14|TRBV2
CASNQQGATDTQYF
TGTGCCAGCAATCAGCAGGGGGCTACAGATACGCAGTATTTT
>NA|TRBD1|TRBJ1-6|16|TRBV5-4
CASSSLPTGNGSPLHF
TGTGCCAGCAGCTCATTACCGACAGGGAACGGTTCACCCCTCCACTTT
>NA|NA|TRBJ2-5|16|TRBV21-1
CASSQPGLGMQETQYF
TGTGCCAGCAGCCAACCGGGACTAGGAATGCAAGAGACCCAGTACTTC
>NA|NA|TRBJ2-7|12|TRBV7-2
CASSSSSYEQYF
TGTGCCAGCAGCTCTTCCTCCTACGAGCAGTACTTC
>NA|NA|TRBJ1-5|13|TRBV6-1
CASRGEGHQPQHF
TGTGCCAGCAGGGGGGAGGGCCATCAGCCCCAGCATTTT
>NA|NA|TRBJ1-2|14|TRBV2
CASFDLEVNYGYTF
TGTGCCAGCTTTGACCTAGAGGTTAACTATGGCTACACCTTC
>NA|NA|TRBJ2-4|15|TRBV10-3
CAISESESQKNIQYF
TGTGCCATCAGTGAGTCGGAGAGCCAAAAAAACATTCAGTACTTC
>NA|NA|TRBJ1-2|16|TRBV15
CATSRERRGKDYGYTF
TGTGCCACCAGCAGAGAGAGAAGGGGGAAGGACTATGGCTACACCTTC
>NA|NA|TRBJ1-1|12|TRBV27
CASSLRGSEAFF
TGTGCCAGCAGTTTACGGGGGTCTGAAGCTTTCTTT
>NA|NA|TRBJ2-7|13|TRBV27
CASSLGTPSPQYF
TGTGCCAGCAGTTTAGGGACTCCATCCCCGCAGTACTTC
>NA|NA|TRBJ2-2|15|TRBV5-4
CASSFGTPNTGELFF
TGTGCCAGCAGCTTCGGGACACCGAACACCGGGGAGCTGTTTTTT
>few|NA|TRBJ2-7|16|TRBV7-3
CASSLRPRGPSYEQYF
TGTGCCAGCAGCTTAAGGCCCAGGGGCCCATCCTACGAGCAGTACTTC
>NA|NA|TRBJ2-7|11|TRBV6-6
CASSSTYEQYF
TGTGCCAGCAGTTCCACCTACGAGCAGTACTTC
>NA|NA|TRBJ2-7|14|TRBV6-5
CASSLTGPPYEQYF
TGTGCCAGCAGCCTCACAGGGCCGCCCTACGAGCAGTACTTC